This T cell receptor beta chain was observed in a study of beta chain features in type 1 diabetes. Study results and limitations: Any HLA effect on TCRB rearrangement was left unresolved by small sub-analyses.

All of the isolated RNA was reverse transcribed, so expressed TCRB transcripts were sequenced. TCRdb's copy holds only in-frame clones and misses some; the assay was immunoSEQ multiplex PCR. The data show about 210,000 clones, roughly a tenth seen once. Only one heparinised blood draw was taken per donor, and its volume averaged approximately 0.11 L. Note on this clone: What it binds is unknown.

CDR1 and CDR2 from the germline V gene are MNHEY and SVGAGI. V lost 0 bases to trimming and J lost 8 bases, with 13 bases between them. This CDR3 has 14 amino acids. This chain uses TRBV6-5 with TRBJ1-2, with a possible D match to TRBD1 (5 bases). Material: central memory CD4+ T cells from blood. This sequence was found in a man younger than 35 in good health. CDR3: CASSYSPGLRGYTF. CDR3 nucleotide sequence: TGTGCCAGCAGTTACTCCCCGGGACTAAGAGGCTACACCTTC.